The 13 T cell receptor beta chains below all came from one sample that was sequenced in a study of T cells in women clearing cervical HPV infection. Sequencing used immunoSEQ multiplex PCR; TCRdb keeps in-frame clones, though not all of them. This table lists approximately 37,000 clones. Material for sequencing was blood buffy coat. Source of these receptors: a woman aged 18 to 75 with a cervical HPV16 infection that either progressed to CIN3+ or cleared (not recorded which).

As to this clone: The read ends 3 residues early relative to the CDR3; the germline J gene fills the gap. The chain links TRBV7-9 to TRBJ2-2; 7 nucleotides agree with TRBD1. The V and J ends lost 5 bases and 5 bases, in that order; junction bases with no gene match: 8. CDR1 is SEHNR and CDR2 is FQNEAQ in the germline V gene (reference sequence). This CDR3 contains 15 residues. The DNA read from the CDR3 is TGTGCCAGCAGCGCCCACAGGGGTGGGACCGGGGAG. Residues: CASSAHRGGTGE. The entire CDR3 is CASSAHRGGTGELFF. Full variable domain (missing parts from reference TRBV7-9 and TRBJ2-2): DTGVSQNPRHKITKRGQNVTFRCDPISEHNRLYWYRQTLGQGPEFLTYFQNEAQLEKSRLLSDRFSAERPKGSFSTLEIQRTEQGDSAMYLCASSAHRGGTGELFFGEGSRLTVL.

On this clone: The sequenced fragment ends 3 residues before the CDR3 boundary, so the rest is inferred from the germline J gene. The chain employs TRBV7-9 and TRBJ2-7; 7 nucleotides match TRBD2. CDR1 and CDR2 from the germline V gene are SEHNR and FQNEAQ (reference sequence). The CDR3 loop spans 15 amino acids. V lost 1 base, J lost 5 bases, and 8 bases stayed unmatched. CDR3 DNA (partial): TGTGCCAGCAGCTTAGGAGTAGCGGGTAGGGACGAG. Amino acid sequence: CASSLGVAGRDE. The complete CDR3 protein is CASSLGVAGRDEQYF.

A remark on this clone: An end of the junction does not agree with germline; a read error may underlie this. The read terminates 3 residues before the CDR3 end, so the remaining end is supplied by the germline J gene. Within the sample, other DNA sequences also encode this same CDR3. The genes are TRBV2 and TRBJ1-3; 7 positions match TRBD1. Germline assignment: CDR1 SNHLY and CDR2 FYNNEI. CDR3 size: 17 residues. The chain's CDR3 is CASMGRFGQETGNTIYF. CDR3 DNA (partial): TGTGCCAGCATGGGTAGATTTGGACAGGAGACTGGAAACACG. The complete variable domain, with remaining parts taken from reference TRBV2 and TRBJ1-3, reads EPEVTQTPSHQVTQMGQEVILRCVPISNHLYFYWYRQILGQKVEFLVSFYNNEISEKSEIFDDQFSVERPDGSNFTLKIRSTKLEDSAMYFCASMGRFGQETGNTIYFGEGSWLTVV.

As regards this clone: The CDR3 end is not reached by the read, which stops 3 residues before it; the germline J gene fills it in. This chain joins TRBV5-4 and TRBJ2-3; D gene unclear. V was trimmed by 4 bases and J by 2 bases, leaving 8 bases between them. This CDR3 spans 13 amino acids. The V gene's germline CDR1 is SGHNT and CDR2 YYREEE (reference sequence). The part of the CDR3 DNA that was read is TGTGCCAGCAGCCCCCCGTACACAGATACG. It encodes CASSPPYTDT. The whole CDR3 protein reads CASSPPYTDTQYF.

A word on this clone: The CDR3 end lies 3 residues beyond the end of the read and is filled in from the germline J gene. This chain connects TRBV20-1 to TRBJ2-3; D gene ambiguous. Germline CDR1 and CDR2: DFQATT and SNEGSKA (reference sequence). The CDR3 sequence is 15 residues long. Trimming took 2 bases from V and 5 from J, leaving 17 bases between them. The CDR3 here is CSARRPGRVGDTQYF. The CDR3 DNA, read in part, is TGCAGTGCTAGACGACCGGGTCGCGTGGGAGATACG.

As for this clone: The read halts 3 residues ahead of the CDR3 end, with the missing end drawn from the germline J gene. The rearrangement links TRBV20-1 to TRBJ2-7; tentatively, D is TRBD2 (6 bases). This CDR3 region has 13 residues. The V gene lost 6 bases and the J gene lost 0 bases, with 12 bases spanning the gap. Germline V gene data show CDR1 as DFQATT and CDR2 as SNEGSKA (reference sequence). CDR3 residues: CSAEGLLSYEQYF. CDR3 bases read: TGCAGTGCGGAGGGGCTACTCTCCTACGAG.

As concerns this clone: The read halts 3 residues ahead of the CDR3 end, with the missing end drawn from the germline J gene. The rearrangement uses TRBV19 and TRBJ1-6; D is perhaps TRBD1 (6 bases). The CDR3 totals 14 residues. V dropped 8 bases and J dropped 7 bases, with 15 bases sitting between them. CDR1 is LNHDA, CDR2 SQIVND, per germline (reference sequence). Partial CDR3 DNA: TGTGCCAGTGCGGGGGCTCCGGTAAATTCACCC. It is translated as CASAGAPVNSP. The entire CDR3 sequence reads CASAGAPVNSPLHF.

A remark on this clone: Read coverage stops 3 residues before the CDR3 terminus; the germline J gene supplies the remainder. The chain has TRBV7-8 and TRBJ2-2; 10 bases align to TRBD1. The CDR3 spans 16 residues. Per germline, CDR1 SGHVS and CDR2 FQNEAQ. J gave up 3 bases and V 7 bases, and 8 bases lay outside the gene matches. CDR3 residues: CASTLTGGMYTGELFF. The CDR3 DNA, read in part, is TGTGCCAGCACCTTGACAGGGGGCATGTACACCGGGGAG.

With regard to this clone: The CDR3 end is not reached by the read, which stops 3 residues before it; the germline J gene fills it in. The rearrangement links TRBV11-2 to TRBJ2-1, with D possibly being TRBD1 (5 bases). In germline, CDR1 is SGHAT, CDR2 FQNNGV. The CDR3 is 13 amino acids. V was clipped by 5 bases and J by 5 bases, with 10 bases between them. Partial CDR3 DNA: TGTGCCAGCAGCCAGGGTTCCAACAATGAG. Translating gives CASSQGSNNE. The CDR3 as a whole reads CASSQGSNNEQFF.

Remarks on this clone: The read terminates 3 residues before the CDR3 end, so the remaining end is supplied by the germline J gene. V and J are TRBV19 and TRBJ1-6; the match to TRBD1 covers 7 bases. Germline CDR1 LNHDA, CDR2 SQIVND (reference sequence). The CDR3 has 14 amino acids. The J segment lost 9 bases and the V segment lost 4 bases, leaving 6 bases of the junction unmatched. The CDR3 sequence: CASSTKTGSSPLHF. The CDR3 DNA, read in part, is TGTGCCAGTAGTACGAAGACAGGGTCTTCACCC.

Regarding this clone: The read ends 3 residues shy of where the CDR3 ends; the end is completed using the germline J gene. J is TRBJ1-2 and V is TRBV2; TRBD1 matches at 11 bases. Looked up from germline, CDR1 is SNHLY and CDR2 is FYNNEI. The CDR3 extends over 14 amino acids. The DNA read from the CDR3 is TGTGCCAGCACCGAGGGACAGGGGGATAGGGGC. It encodes CASTEGQGDRG. Given in full, the CDR3 is CASTEGQGDRGYTF.

A note on this clone: The read ends 3 residues early relative to the CDR3; the germline J gene fills the gap. The V call is TRBV20-1, the J call TRBJ1-2, with TRBD1 identical over 8 bases. Germline-derived CDR1 and CDR2 are DFQATT and SNEGSKA (reference sequence). The CDR3 sequence is 15 residues long. Trimming removed 0 bases from V and 7 bases from J; junction bases left unmatched: 10. Partial CDR3 DNA: TGCAGTGCTAGAGATCCCGGACAGGGCCTCAGTGGC. Translating gives CSARDPGQGLSG. The whole CDR3 is CSARDPGQGLSGYTF.

Here the CDR3 reads CASSPGQNNYGYTF. The sequenced CDR3 bases are TGTGCCAGCAGCCCGGGACAGAATAACTATGGC. This chain links TRBV5-6 with TRBJ1-2; 7 positions match TRBD1. The read ends 3 residues early relative to the CDR3; the germline J gene fills the gap. Losses at the gene ends were 4 bases for V and 1 base for J; bases not matched to a gene: 4. The germline V gene encodes CDR1 SGHDT and CDR2 YYEEEE. The CDR3 totals 14 residues.